This T cell receptor (beta chain) appears in the sequencing data of a study of cytotoxic CD8 clonotypes in ibrutinib-treated CLL. Study-level background: Sequencing produced an average of around 260,000 productive templates and some 100,000 productive rearrangements per sample.

CDR3 length equals 11 residues. CDR1 MGHRA and CDR2 YSYEKL come from the germline V gene. The V gene lost 0 bases and the J gene lost 8 bases, with 3 bases spanning the gap. Generated by immunoSEQ multiplex PCR, the TCRdb table keeps only in-frame clones and is missing some. The sample has 330,000 or so clones; 67% are singletons. Sequencing used PBMCs, obtained after 36 months of ibrutinib treatment. This TCR came from a human donor with chronic lymphocytic leukemia. This rearrangement joins TRBV4-1 to TRBJ2-3; D is unresolved. The CDR3 is CASSQDSTQYF. CDR3 nucleotides: TGCGCCAGCAGCCAAGATAGTACGCAGTATTTT.